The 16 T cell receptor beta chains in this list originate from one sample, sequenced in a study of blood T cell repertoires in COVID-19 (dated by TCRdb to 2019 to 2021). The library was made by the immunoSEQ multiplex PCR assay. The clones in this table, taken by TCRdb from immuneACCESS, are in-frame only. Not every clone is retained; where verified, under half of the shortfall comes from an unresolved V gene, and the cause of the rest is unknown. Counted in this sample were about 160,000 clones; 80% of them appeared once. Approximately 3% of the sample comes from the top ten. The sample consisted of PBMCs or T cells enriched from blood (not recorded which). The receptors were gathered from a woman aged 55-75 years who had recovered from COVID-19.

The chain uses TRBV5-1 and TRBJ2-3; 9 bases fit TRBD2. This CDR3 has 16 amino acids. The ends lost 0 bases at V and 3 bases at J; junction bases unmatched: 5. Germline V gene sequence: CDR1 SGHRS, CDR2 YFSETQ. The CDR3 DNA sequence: TGCGCCAGCAGCTTGGCCGAGCGGGGGGCAACAGATACGCAGTATTTT. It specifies CASSLAERGATDTQYF.

CDR3 in amino acids: CASSIPGGGETQYF. In DNA form, the CDR3 reads TGTGCCAGTAGTATCCCAGGGGGCGGTGAGACCCAGTACTTC. The chain links TRBV19 to TRBJ2-5; 8 nucleotides match TRBD1. Unmatched junction bases numbered 5, after V lost 3 bases and J lost 5 bases. CDR3 length equals 14 residues. Germline lookup yields CDR1 LNHDA and CDR2 SQIVND (reference sequence).

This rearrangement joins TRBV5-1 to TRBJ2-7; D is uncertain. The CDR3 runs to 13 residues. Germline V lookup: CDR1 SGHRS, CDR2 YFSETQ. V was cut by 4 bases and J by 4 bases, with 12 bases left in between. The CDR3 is CASSLSESYEQYF. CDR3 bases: TGCGCCAGCAGCCTGAGCGAAAGTTACGAGCAGTACTTC.

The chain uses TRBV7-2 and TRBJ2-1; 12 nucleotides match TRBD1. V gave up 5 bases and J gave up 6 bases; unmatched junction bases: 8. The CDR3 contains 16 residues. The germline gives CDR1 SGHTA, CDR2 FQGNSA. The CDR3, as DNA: TGTGCCAGCAGCCCCCCACCGGGACAGGGGGCCAATGAGCAGTTCTTC. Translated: CASSPPPGQGANEQFF. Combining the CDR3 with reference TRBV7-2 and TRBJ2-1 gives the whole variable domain GAGVSQSPSNKVTEKGKDVELRCDPISGHTALYWYRQSLGQGLEFLIYFQGNSAPDKSGLPSDRFSAERTGGSVSTLTIQRTQQEDSAVYLCASSPPPGQGANEQFFGPGTRLTVL.

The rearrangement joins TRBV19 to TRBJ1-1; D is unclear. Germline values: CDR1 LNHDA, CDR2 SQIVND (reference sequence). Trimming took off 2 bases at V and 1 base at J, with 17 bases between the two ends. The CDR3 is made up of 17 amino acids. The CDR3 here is CASSILGPALGNTEAFF. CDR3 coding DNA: TGTGCCAGTAGTATATTGGGTCCTGCACTAGGGAACACTGAAGCTTTCTTT.

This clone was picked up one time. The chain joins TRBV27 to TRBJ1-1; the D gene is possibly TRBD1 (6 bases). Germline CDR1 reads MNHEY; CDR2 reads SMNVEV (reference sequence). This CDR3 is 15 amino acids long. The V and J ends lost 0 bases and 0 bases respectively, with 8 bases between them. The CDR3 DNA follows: TGTGCCAGCAGTTTATCCGGGGACATGAACACTGAAGCTTTCTTT. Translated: CASSLSGDMNTEAFF.

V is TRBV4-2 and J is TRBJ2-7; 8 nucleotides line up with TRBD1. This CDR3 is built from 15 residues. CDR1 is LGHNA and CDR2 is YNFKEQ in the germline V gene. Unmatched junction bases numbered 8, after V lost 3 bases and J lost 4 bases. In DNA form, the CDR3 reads TGTGCCAGCAGCCAGGAGGACAGGGTACAATACGAGCAGTACTTC. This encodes CASSQEDRVQYEQYF.

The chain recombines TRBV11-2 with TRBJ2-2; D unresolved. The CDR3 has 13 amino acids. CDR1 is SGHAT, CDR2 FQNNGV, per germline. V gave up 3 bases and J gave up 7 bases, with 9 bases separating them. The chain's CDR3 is CASSLVGNGELFF. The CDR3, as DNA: TGTGCCAGCAGCTTGGTCGGTAACGGGGAGCTGTTTTTT. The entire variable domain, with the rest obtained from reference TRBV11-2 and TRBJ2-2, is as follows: EAGVAQSPRYKIIEKRQSVAFWCNPISGHATLYWYQQILGQGPKLLIQFQNNGVVDDSQLPKDRFSAERLKGVDSTLKIQPAKLEDSAVYLCASSLVGNGELFFGEGSRLTVL.

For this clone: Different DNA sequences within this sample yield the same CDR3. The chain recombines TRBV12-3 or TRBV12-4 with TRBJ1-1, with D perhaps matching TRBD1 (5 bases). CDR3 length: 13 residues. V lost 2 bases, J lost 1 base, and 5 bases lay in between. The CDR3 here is CASSLTGNTEAFF. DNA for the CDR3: TGTGCCAGCAGTTTAACAGGGAACACTGAAGCTTTCTTT.

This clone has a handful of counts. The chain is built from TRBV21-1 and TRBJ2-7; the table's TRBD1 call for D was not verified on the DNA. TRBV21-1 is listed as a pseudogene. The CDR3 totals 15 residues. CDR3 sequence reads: CASSKFHPGKVEQYF. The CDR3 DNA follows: TGTGCCAGCAGCAAATTCCACCCAGGGAAGGTCGAGCAGTACTTC.

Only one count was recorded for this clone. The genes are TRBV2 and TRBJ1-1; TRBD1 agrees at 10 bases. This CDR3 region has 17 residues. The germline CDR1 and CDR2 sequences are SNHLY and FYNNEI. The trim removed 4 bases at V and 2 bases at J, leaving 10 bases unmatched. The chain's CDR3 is CASSVPPGTGDNTEAFF. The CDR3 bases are TGTGCCAGCAGTGTTCCTCCCGGGACAGGGGATAACACTGAAGCTTTCTTT.

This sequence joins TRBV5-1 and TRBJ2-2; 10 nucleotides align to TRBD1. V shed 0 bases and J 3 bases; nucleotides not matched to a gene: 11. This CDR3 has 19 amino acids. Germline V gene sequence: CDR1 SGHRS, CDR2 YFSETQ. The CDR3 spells CASSLGPGTGEIDTGELFF. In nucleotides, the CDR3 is TGCGCCAGCAGCTTGGGTCCCGGGACAGGGGAGATTGACACCGGGGAGCTGTTTTTT.

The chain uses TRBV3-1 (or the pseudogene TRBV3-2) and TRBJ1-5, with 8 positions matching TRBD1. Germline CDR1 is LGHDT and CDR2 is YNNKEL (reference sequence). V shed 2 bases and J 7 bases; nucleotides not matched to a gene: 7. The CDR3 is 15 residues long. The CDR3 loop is CASSQLAGGGQPQHF. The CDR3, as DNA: TGTGCCAGCAGCCAACTCGCAGGGGGCGGGCAGCCCCAGCATTTT.

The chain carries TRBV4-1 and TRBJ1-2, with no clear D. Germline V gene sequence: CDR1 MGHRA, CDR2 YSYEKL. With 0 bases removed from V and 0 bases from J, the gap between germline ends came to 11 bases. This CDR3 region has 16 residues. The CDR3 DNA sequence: TGCGCCAGCAGCCAAGATCTGGGCAGACCTAACTATGGCTACACCTTC. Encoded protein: CASSQDLGRPNYGYTF.

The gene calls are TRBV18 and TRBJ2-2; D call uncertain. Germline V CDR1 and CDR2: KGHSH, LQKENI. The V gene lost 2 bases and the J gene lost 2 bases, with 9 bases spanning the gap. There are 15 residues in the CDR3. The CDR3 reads CASSPSASNTGELFF. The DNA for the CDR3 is TGTGCCAGCTCACCAAGTGCGTCCAACACCGGGGAGCTGTTTTTT.

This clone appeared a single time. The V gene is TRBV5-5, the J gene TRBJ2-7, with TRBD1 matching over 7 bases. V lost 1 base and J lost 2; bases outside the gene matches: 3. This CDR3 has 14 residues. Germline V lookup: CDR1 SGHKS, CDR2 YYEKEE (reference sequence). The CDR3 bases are TGTGCCAGCAGCTTGTGGGGACAGACCTACGAGCAGTACTTC. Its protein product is CASSLWGQTYEQYF.